This T cell receptor beta chain stems from a study of CD8 T cells in Susac syndrome. V lost 0 bases, J lost 1 base, and 11 bases lay in between. In germline, CDR1 is SGHRS, CDR2 YFSETQ. The CDR3 length is 15 residues. The count of this clonotype is one. RNA amounts of about 0.45 to 1 ug underwent reverse transcription with random hexamers. TCRdb independently ran MiXCR on the immunoSEQ multiplex PCR reads; one entry per CDR3 protein. The table lists around 280,000 distinct CDR3 sequences, about 85% of them singletons. The multiple sclerosis control group consisted of treatment-naive patients whose relapsing-remitting disease, which was either stable or active, fulfilled revised McDonald criteria.

The sequenced sample was CD8+ T cells from PBMCs. The sequence derives from a human donor with multiple sclerosis. The chain uses TRBV5-1 and TRBJ2-7; D is perhaps TRBD1 or TRBD2 (5 bases each). The CDR3 is CASSLGGTPSYEQYF. DNA for the CDR3: TGCGCCAGCAGCTTGGGGGGGACGCCTTCCTACGAGCAGTACTTC.